This entry features one T cell receptor beta chain sequence. Antigen specificity is unknown. The CDR3 is 19 amino acids. Trimming pared 5 bases from V and 0 bases from J, leaving 22 bases between. CDR1 is MNHEY and CDR2 is SMNVEV in the germline V gene (reference sequence). These data are taken from a study of cytomegalovirus exposure and HLA in healthy donors. Notes on the study in general: Earlier analysis yielded a pattern in which most TCR beta V segments were productive about 90% or about 30% of the time. Many donors carried some public TCRs, although rarity characterized most TCR sequences.

In the PCR, 60 Vbeta and 13 Jbeta primers were used. Produced via immunoSEQ multiplex PCR; TCRdb's table is partial and in-frame only. The table lists 220,000 or so clones, around 85% of them singletons. The receptor comes from a man aged 45-65 years in good health and CMV-seronegative. This chain connects TRBV27 to TRBJ2-2; the D gene is possibly TRBD1 (6 bases). Input material: PBMCs. The CDR3 loop is CASSGFVTGSQPNTGELFF. The CDR3 DNA reads as TGTGCCAGCAGTGGGTTCGTGACAGGTTCTCAACCGAACACCGGGGAGCTGTTTTTT.